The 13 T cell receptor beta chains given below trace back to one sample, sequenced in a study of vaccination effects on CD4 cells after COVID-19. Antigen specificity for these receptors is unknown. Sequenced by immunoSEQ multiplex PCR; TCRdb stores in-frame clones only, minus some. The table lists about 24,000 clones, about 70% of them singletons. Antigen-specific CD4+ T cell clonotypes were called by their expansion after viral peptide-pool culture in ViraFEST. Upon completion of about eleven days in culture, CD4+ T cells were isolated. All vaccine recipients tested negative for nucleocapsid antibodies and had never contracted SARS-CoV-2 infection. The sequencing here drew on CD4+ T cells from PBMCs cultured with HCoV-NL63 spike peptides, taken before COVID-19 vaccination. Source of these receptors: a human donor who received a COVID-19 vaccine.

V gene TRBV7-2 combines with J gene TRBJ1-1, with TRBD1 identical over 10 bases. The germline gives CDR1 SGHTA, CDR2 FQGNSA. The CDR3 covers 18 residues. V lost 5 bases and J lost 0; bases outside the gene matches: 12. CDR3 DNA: TGTGCCAGCAGCCCGTTGGGCGGGACAGGGGTTATGAACACTGAAGCTTTCTTT. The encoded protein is CASSPLGGTGVMNTEAFF.

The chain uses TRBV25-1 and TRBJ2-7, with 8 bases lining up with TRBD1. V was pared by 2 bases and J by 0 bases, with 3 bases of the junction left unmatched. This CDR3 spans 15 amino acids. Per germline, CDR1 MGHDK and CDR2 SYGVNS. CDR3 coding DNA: TGTGCCAGCAGTGAAGGACAGGGACCCTCCTACGAGCAGTACTTC. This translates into CASSEGQGPSYEQYF.

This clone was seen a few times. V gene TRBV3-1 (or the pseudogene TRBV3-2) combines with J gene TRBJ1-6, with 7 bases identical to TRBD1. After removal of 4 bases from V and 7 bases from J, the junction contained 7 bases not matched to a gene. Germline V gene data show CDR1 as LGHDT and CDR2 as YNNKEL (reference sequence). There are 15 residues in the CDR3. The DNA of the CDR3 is TGTGCCAGCAGCCCGCAGGGACAGTCAAATTCACCCCTCCACTTT. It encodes CASSPQGQSNSPLHF.

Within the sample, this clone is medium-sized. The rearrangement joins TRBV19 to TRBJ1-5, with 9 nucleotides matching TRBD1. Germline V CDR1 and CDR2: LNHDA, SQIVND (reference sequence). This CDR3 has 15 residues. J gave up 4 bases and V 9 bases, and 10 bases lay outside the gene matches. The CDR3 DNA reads TGTGCCAGCCGCCGGGACAGGGTCTCGAATCAGCCCCAGCATTTT. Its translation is CASRRDRVSNQPQHF. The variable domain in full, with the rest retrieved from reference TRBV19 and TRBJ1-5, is DGGITQSPKYLFRKEGQNVTLSCEQNLNHDAMYWYRQDPGQGLRLIYYSQIVNDFQKGDIAEGYSVSREKKESFPLTVTSAQKNPTAFYLCASRRDRVSNQPQHFGDGTRLSIL.

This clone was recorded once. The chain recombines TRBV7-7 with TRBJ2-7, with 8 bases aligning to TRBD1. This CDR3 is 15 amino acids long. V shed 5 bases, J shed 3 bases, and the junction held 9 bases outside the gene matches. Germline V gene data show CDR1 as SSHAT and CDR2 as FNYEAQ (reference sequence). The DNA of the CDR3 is TGTGCCAGCAGCCAAGCCGGGACAGGCCTCTACGAGCAGTACTTC. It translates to CASSQAGTGLYEQYF.

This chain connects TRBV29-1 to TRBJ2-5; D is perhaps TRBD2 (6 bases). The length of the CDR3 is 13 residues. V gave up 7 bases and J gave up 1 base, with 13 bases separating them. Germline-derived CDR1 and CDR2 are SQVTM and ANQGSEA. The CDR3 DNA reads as TGCAGCGGCGCGCCGGGAGTCCAAGAGACCCAGTACTTC. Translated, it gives CSGAPGVQETQYF.

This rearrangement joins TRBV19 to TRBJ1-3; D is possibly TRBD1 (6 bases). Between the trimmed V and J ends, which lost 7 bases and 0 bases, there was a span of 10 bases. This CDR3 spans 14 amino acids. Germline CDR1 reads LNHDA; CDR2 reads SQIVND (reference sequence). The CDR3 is CASKVRGSGNTIYF. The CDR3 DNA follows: TGTGCCAGTAAGGTCAGGGGCTCTGGAAACACCATATATTTT.

The CDR3, as DNA: TGTGCCAGCAGTTACCTCGGCTCCGAAGCTTTCTTT. Its protein is CASSYLGSEAFF. The chain combines TRBV6-6 with TRBJ1-1, with D unresolved. The CDR3 is 12 residues long. The germline CDR1 and CDR2 sequences are MNHNY and SVGAGI (reference sequence). V was shortened by 2 bases and J by 8 bases, with 9 bases between the two germline ends.

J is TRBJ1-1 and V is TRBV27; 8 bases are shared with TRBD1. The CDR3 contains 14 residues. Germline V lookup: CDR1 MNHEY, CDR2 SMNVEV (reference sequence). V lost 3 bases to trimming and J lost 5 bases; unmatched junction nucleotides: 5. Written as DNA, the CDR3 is TGTGCCAGCAGTTTGCTACAGGGGGGAACTGAAGCTTTCTTT. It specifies CASSLLQGGTEAFF.

As DNA, the CDR3 is TGTGCCAGCTCAACGCCCTACAGGGATGAGCAGTTCTTC. The encoded protein is CASSTPYRDEQFF. The chain uses TRBV18 and TRBJ2-1, with D perhaps matching TRBD1 (6 bases). Germline V gene lookup returns CDR1 KGHSH and CDR2 LQKENI. V was pared by 5 bases and J by 8 bases, with 13 bases between. This CDR3 contains 13 residues.

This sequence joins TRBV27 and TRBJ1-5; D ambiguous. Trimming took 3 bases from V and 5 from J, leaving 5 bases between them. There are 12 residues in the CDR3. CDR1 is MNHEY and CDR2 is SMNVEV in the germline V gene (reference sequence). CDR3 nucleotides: TGTGCCAGCAGTTTTGTGGATCAGCCCCAGCATTTT. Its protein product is CASSFVDQPQHF.

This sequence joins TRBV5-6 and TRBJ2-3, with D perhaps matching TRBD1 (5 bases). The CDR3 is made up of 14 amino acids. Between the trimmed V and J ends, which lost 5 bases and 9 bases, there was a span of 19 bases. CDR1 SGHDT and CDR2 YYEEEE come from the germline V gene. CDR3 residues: CASRRQSPLGTQYF. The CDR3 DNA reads TGTGCCAGCAGGCGACAGTCTCCGTTGGGGACGCAGTATTTT.

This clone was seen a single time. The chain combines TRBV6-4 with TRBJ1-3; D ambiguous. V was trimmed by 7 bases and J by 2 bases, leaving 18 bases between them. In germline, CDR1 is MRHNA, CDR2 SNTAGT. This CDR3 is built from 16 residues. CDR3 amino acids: CASIHWGRSAGNTIYF. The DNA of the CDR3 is TGTGCCAGCATCCACTGGGGTCGTTCGGCTGGAAACACCATATATTTT.